The following is a TCR beta chain sequence with its context. The target of this receptor is not known. Nothing much larger sits one base from this clone, and base qualities are not available. V is trimmed back by 2 bases and J by 7 bases, and the junction contains 13 bases that no gene match accounts for. There are 18 amino acids in the CDR3, from cysteine to phenylalanine inclusive. The sequence is cut down to CDR3 DNA, 54 bases in frame from base 1. For CDR1 and CDR2, the germline V gene lists SGHDT and YYEEEE. This entry is derived from a study of blood T cell repertoires in COVID-19 (TCRdb year 2020). About the investigation overall: Samples from collaborators originated in the United States, Italy and Spain and spanned both the acute and convalescent phases of COVID-19. Where available, HLA class I and class II types were obtained from metadata supplied by the sample provider rather than from assay-based typing. Subjects who had been exposed to COVID-19, were actively infected with it, or had recovered from it provided the deeply sampled blood TCRbeta repertoires that made up the dataset. A freely available public database, intended as a resource for researchers studying the immune response to SARS-CoV-2, is where the repertoires were released. The material from the prospective study consisted of cDNA or gDNA derived from T cells, B-cell-depleted T cells, or PBMCs. Samples were obtained from the ongoing ImmuneRACE study (first 160 participants) and from approximately 1,200 subjects provided by 6 global collaborators. The sample metadata nearly always contained a de-identified subject ID, COVID-19 status, age in years and sex.

The study at large found these results: The amount of clinical and demographic metadata varied by source and participant and was provided uncurated.

Each collaborating institution followed its own protocols to collect whole blood in K2EDTA tubes. Collaborator samples were shipped for TCRbeta analysis as frozen whole blood, isolated PBMCs, or DNA extracted from either sample type. TCRbeta CDR3 regions were amplified from genomic DNA by means of the immunoSEQ Assay, a bias-controlled multiplex PCR. Turning to the authors' computational methods: The number of nucleated cells in each sample was estimated by amplification of reference gene primers within the assay. To quantify the absolute abundance of each unique TCRbeta CDR3 rearrangement, sequence reads were collapsed and filtered. For each sample, productive Simpson clonality was calculated as the square root of Simpson's diversity index over productive rearrangements. Imported from immuneACCESS, the table was reduced by TCRdb to in-frame sequences with V and J called. These copies leave out some clones; in studies compared against another copy, an unresolved V gene accounts for under half, and the cause of the remainder is not known. V and J calls and clone size follow that table, whereas D and trimming were derived from the DNA. The sample records about 130,000 clones, about 75% of which are singletons. In total, the top ten clones hold around 18% of the sample.

The sequence links TRBV5-6 to TRBJ2-7, with 15 bases aligning to TRBD2. Sequencing was performed on peripheral blood. The sequence came from an elderly man with acute or convalescent COVID-19. The DNA reads TGTGCCAGCAGCTTTAGGACTAGCGGGGGGGCGTCCCCCAGTGAGCAGTACTTC. This is translated as CASSFRTSGGASPSEQYF.